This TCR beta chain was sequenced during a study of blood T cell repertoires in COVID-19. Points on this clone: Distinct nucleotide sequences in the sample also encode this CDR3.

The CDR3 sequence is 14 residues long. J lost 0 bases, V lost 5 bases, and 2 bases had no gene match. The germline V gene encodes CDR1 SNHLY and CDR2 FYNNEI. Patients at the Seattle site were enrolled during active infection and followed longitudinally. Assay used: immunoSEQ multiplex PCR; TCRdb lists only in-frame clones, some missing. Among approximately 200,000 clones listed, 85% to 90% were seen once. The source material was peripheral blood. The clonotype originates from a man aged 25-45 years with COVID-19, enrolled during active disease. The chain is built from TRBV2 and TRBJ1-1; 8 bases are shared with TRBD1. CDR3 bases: TGTGCCAGCAGTCGGACAGGGATGAACACTGAAGCTTTCTTT. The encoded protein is CASSRTGMNTEAFF. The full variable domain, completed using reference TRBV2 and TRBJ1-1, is EPEVTQTPSHQVTQMGQEVILRCVPISNHLYFYWYRQILGQKVEFLVSFYNNEISEKSEIFDDQFSVERPDGSNFTLKIRSTKLEDSAMYFCASSRTGMNTEAFFGQGTRLTVV.